This T cell receptor (beta chain) was retrieved from a study of cytomegalovirus exposure and HLA in healthy donors. The PCR had 60 Vbeta and 13 Jbeta primers. TCRdb keeps only in-frame clones here, not all; method: immunoSEQ multiplex PCR. The sample lists fewer than 300,000 clones; roughly 90% were seen once. The CDR3 length is 16 residues. CDR1 and CDR2 from the germline V gene are SEHNR and FQNEAQ (reference sequence). The ends lost 6 bases at V and 9 bases at J; junction bases unmatched: 11. The sequenced sample consisted of PBMCs. The chain uses TRBV7-9 and TRBJ2-1; 13 bases are shared with TRBD2. The receptor's source is a man aged 35 to 55 in good health and CMV-seropositive. The CDR3 DNA is TGTGCCAGCAGGGGAACACTAGCGGGAGGGCCTGCTGAGCAGTTCTTC. This gives the protein CASRGTLAGGPAEQFF. Using reference TRBV7-9 and TRBJ2-1 for the parts outside the CDR3, the full variable domain is DTGVSQNPRHKITKRGQNVTFRCDPISEHNRLYWYRQTLGQGPEFLTYFQNEAQLEKSRLLSDRFSAERPKGSFSTLEIQRTEQGDSAMYLCASRGTLAGGPAEQFFGPGTRLTVL.